This T cell receptor beta chain was observed in a study of control samples from healthy donors and cancer patients (dated by TCRdb to the early 2020s). CDR1 and CDR2 (SGHAT, FQNNGV) derive from the germline V gene. The V and J ends are trimmed by 1 base and 0 bases, leaving 14 bases between them. Including the terminal cysteine and phenylalanine, the CDR3 comprises 17 residues. Here the CDR3 DNA is all that survives: 51 bases in frame from base 1. Preparation of the library involved the immunoSEQ multiplex PCR assay. TCRdb holds this immuneACCESS table with in-frame rearrangements only. Some clones are missing; in checked studies, unresolved V genes explain under half, and the rest has no known cause. The sample records under 200,000 clones, almost 90% of which are singletons. The ten largest clones represent under 5% of the sample. Notes on this clone: What antigen it recognizes has not been identified. No base qualities exist here, and no much larger clone lies one base off it.

Source material: blood. The receptor was derived from a woman in her twenties or thirties in good health. The rearranged segments are TRBV11-2 and TRBJ2-3; there is no confident call for the D gene. The CDR3 in this case is CASSLGHLSPSTDTQYF. The bases are TGTGCCAGCAGCTTAGGGCACCTATCACCTAGCACAGATACGCAGTATTTT.